The rows below give T cell receptor beta chains drawn from one sample of a study of shared clonotypes between healthy human individuals. Repertoires were generated with immunoSEQ multiplex PCR, while TCRdb's copy carries only in-frame clones and drops some. In the table there are some 660,000 clones, 55% to 85% of which are singletons. Sequencing used memory CD4+ T cells sorted from blood. Receptors originate from a young woman in good health. The CDR3 runs from the conserved cysteine through the conserved F or W. D genes are given only for firm matches. Clone size is not always given. Where it is, it says once, few, many or a class for expanded clones.

V gene: TRBV5-4
J gene: TRBJ2-5
clone size: few
D gene: -
CDR3 protein: CASRGGGETQYF
CDR3 DNA: TGTGCCAGCAGAGGGGGGGGAGAGACCCAGTACTTC

V gene: TRBV15
J gene: TRBJ2-5
clone size: -
D gene: -
CDR3 protein: CATGGGRRETQYF
CDR3 DNA: TGTGCCACCGGAGGTGGGAGGCGCGAGACCCAGTACTTC

V gene: TRBV19
J gene: TRBJ2-7
clone size: few
D gene: TRBD2
CDR3 protein: CASSMFGGRTKEQYF
CDR3 DNA: TGTGCCAGTAGTATGTTCGGCGGGAGAACGAAGGAGCAGTACTTC

V gene: TRBV7-3
J gene: TRBJ2-1
clone size: -
D gene: TRBD2
CDR3 protein: CASSRTSGYNEQFF
CDR3 DNA: TGTGCCAGCAGCCGGACTAGCGGTTACAATGAGCAGTTCTTC

V gene: TRBV30
J gene: TRBJ2-2
clone size: -
D gene: TRBD2
CDR3 protein: CAWRVAGGVTGELFF
CDR3 DNA: TGTGCCTGGCGCGTGGCGGGAGGAGTTACCGGGGAGCTGTTTTTT

V gene: TRBV4-2
J gene: TRBJ2-3
clone size: once
D gene: -
CDR3 protein: CASSQTGPTDTQYF
CDR3 DNA: TGTGCCAGCAGCCAAACGGGGCCCACAGATACGCAGTATTTT

V gene: TRBV28
J gene: TRBJ1-2
clone size: -
D gene: TRBD1
CDR3 protein: CASSTGQGRYGYTF
CDR3 DNA: TGTGCCAGCAGCACCGGACAGGGCCGCTATGGCTACACCTTC

V gene: TRBV4-1
J gene: TRBJ1-5
clone size: many
D gene: -
CDR3 protein: CASSQDDGNQPQHF
CDR3 DNA: TGCGCCAGCAGCCAAGACGATGGGAATCAGCCCCAGCATTTT

V gene: TRBV6-1
J gene: TRBJ1-1
clone size: -
D gene: -
CDR3 protein: CASSDPWIAMVVTEAFF
CDR3 DNA: TGTGCCAGCAGTGACCCATGGATAGCTATGGTGGTCACTGAAGCTTTCTTT

V gene: TRBV14
J gene: TRBJ1-1
clone size: few
D gene: -
CDR3 protein: CASSQAGMNTEAFF
CDR3 DNA: TGTGCCAGCAGCCAAGCAGGAATGAACACTGAAGCTTTCTTT

V gene: TRBV4-2
J gene: TRBJ2-1
clone size: -
D gene: TRBD2
CDR3 protein: CASSQGQAGAFRNEQFF
CDR3 DNA: TGTGCCAGCAGCCAAGGGCAAGCGGGAGCCTTTAGAAATGAGCAGTTCTTC

V gene: TRBV7-3
J gene: TRBJ2-3
clone size: -
D gene: -
CDR3 protein: CASSASLGDTQYF
CDR3 DNA: TGTGCCAGCAGCGCGAGCCTAGGGGATACGCAGTATTTT